The rows below give T cell receptor beta chains drawn from one sample of a study of response to subunit inactivated influenza vaccine. TCRdb independently ran MiXCR on the RT-PCR reads; one entry per CDR3 protein. The sample has around 160,000 distinct CDR3 sequences; about 11% are singletons. The sequencing used non-naive T cells sorted from PBMCs, collected 40 to 50 days after vaccination. The receptors here all came from a man over 45 who received an inactivated influenza vaccine. CDR3s include the opening cysteine and the closing phenylalanine or tryptophan. The D gene is left open where the match is weak. The listing skips clone size in some rows; elsewhere it reads once, few, many or a size class.

V	D	J	size	DNA	CDR3
TRBV18	TRBD1	TRBJ1-1	.	TGTGCCAGCTCCGAGGACAGGGCTAACACTGAAGCTTTCTTT	CASSEDRANTEAFF
TRBV12-3/TRBV12-4	TRBD1	TRBJ2-2	few	TGTGCCAGCAGTCCACGGGACAGGGGATGGACCGGGGAGCTGTTTTTT	CASSPRDRGWTGELFF
TRBV5-4	TRBD2	TRBJ2-1	few	TGTGCCAGCAGCCCCGGGGGGAATCTAGGGAGCAATGAGCAGTTCTTC	CASSPGGNLGSNEQFF
TRBV14	.	TRBJ2-5	.	TGTGCCAGCAGCCATATCGGGGGCAGGGAGACCCAGTACTTC	CASSHIGGRETQYF
TRBV5-6	.	TRBJ2-5	.	TGTGCCAGCAGCGGACGGCGGTACCAAGAGACCCAGTACTTC	CASSGRRYQETQYF
TRBV29-1	.	TRBJ2-2	.	TGCAGCGTTAGGCGTACGACAAACACCGGGGAGCTGTTTTTT	CSVRRTTNTGELFF
TRBV7-2	TRBD2	TRBJ2-1	medium-sized	TGTGCCAGCAGCATTAGGAGCGGGGGGGCCTACAATGAGCAGTTCTTC	CASSIRSGGAYNEQFF
TRBV19	.	TRBJ1-1	.	TGTGCCAGTAGTATAGAAGGGGCCGTGAACACTGAAGCTTTCTTT	CASSIEGAVNTEAFF
TRBV20-1	TRBD2	TRBJ2-1	.	TGCAGTGCAGGGTATGGCGGGGGGGCCTTCCATGAGCAGTTCTTC	CSAGYGGGAFHEQFF
TRBV27	TRBD1	TRBJ2-2	many	TGTGCCAGCAGTCCCCGGACAGGGGGGAAATTCGGGGAGCTGTTTTTT	CASSPRTGGKFGELFF
TRBV12-3/TRBV12-4	.	TRBJ1-1	few	TGTGCCAGCAGTCCAACAGGTCGCACTGAAGCTTTCTTT	CASSPTGRTEAFF
TRBV7-7	TRBD2	TRBJ2-3	.	TGTGCCAGCAGCTTACGAGCGGGATTGACAGATACGCAGTATTTT	CASSLRAGLTDTQYF
TRBV7-2	.	TRBJ1-1	many	TGTGCCAGCAGCTTAGATGGGTCATGGGGGCGAGCTTTCTTT	CASSLDGSWGRAFF
TRBV28	TRBD2	TRBJ2-7	few	TGTGCCAGCAGTTTGGGGTTGGGGGGGTACGGCGAGCAGTACTTC	CASSLGLGGYGEQYF
TRBV7-2	.	TRBJ1-1	many	TGTGCCAGTAGACCAACCAGGGAGACTGAAGCTTTCTTT	CASRPTRETEAFF
TRBV6-2/TRBV6-3	.	TRBJ2-1	few	TGTGCCAGCATCCATCTGTGGGGCAATGAGCAGTTCTTC	CASIHLWGNEQFF
TRBV4-1	.	TRBJ2-7	few	TGCGCCAGCAGCCAAGCCGGGACCCGTCACGAGCAGTACTTC	CASSQAGTRHEQYF
TRBV12-3/TRBV12-4	.	TRBJ2-5	many	TGTGCCAGCAGTTTTGGACTGGAAGAGACCCAGTACTTC	CASSFGLEETQYF
TRBV7-2	.	TRBJ1-5	few	TGTGCCAGCAGCCGTGAATCGGGCTACGGGCCCCAGCATTTT	CASSRESGYGPQHF
TRBV20-1	.	TRBJ1-3	few	TGCAGTGCTAGTATCGGGGTATCTGGAAACACCATATATTTT	CSASIGVSGNTIYF
TRBV3-1	TRBD2	TRBJ2-1	.	TGTGCCAGCAGCCCAAGGGAGGGTCCCTACAATGAGCAGTTCTTC	CASSPREGPYNEQFF
TRBV20-1	.	TRBJ2-1	.	TGCAGTGCTAGAGATCTAAGCGGAGTCTCCTACAATGAGCAGTTCTTC	CSARDLSGVSYNEQFF
TRBV29-1	.	TRBJ1-4	.	TGCAGCGTATCAGGGCCATTTGGGTCTCAAGAAAAACTGTTTTTT	CSVSGPFGSQEKLFF
TRBV20-1	.	TRBJ2-4	many	TGCAGTGCTAGGCGGCTCGCCGATTTGTTGGGAAACATTCAGTACTTC	CSARRLADLLGNIQYF
TRBV6-5	.	TRBJ2-1	few	TGTGCCAGCAGTTACCAGGGGAGCTCCTACAATGAGCAGTTCTTC	CASSYQGSSYNEQFF
TRBV18	.	TRBJ2-7	few	TGTGCCAGCTCATCAGACAGTTCGCTCACCTTACGTCGGTACTTC	CASSSDSSLTLRRYF
TRBV14	.	TRBJ1-1	.	TGTGCCAGCAGCCTCCGGGCCTGGGGCACTGAAGCTTTCTTT	CASSLRAWGTEAFF
TRBV6-2/TRBV6-3	TRBD1	TRBJ2-5	many	TGTGCCAGCAGTAGGGACAGAGGGACCCAGTACTTC	CASSRDRGTQYF
TRBV12-3/TRBV12-4	.	TRBJ2-5	many	TGTGCCAGCCGAGAAGAAGGGGAGAGCGAGACCCAGTACTTC	CASREEGESETQYF
TRBV20-1	TRBD1	TRBJ1-4	.	TGCAGTGCTACCCGGGACAGGGTTGATGAAAAACTGTTTTTT	CSATRDRVDEKLFF
TRBV20-1	TRBD1	TRBJ1-1	many	TGCAGTGCTAGAGATCCGGACAGGGGGTTGAACACTGAAGCTTTCTTT	CSARDPDRGLNTEAFF
TRBV5-1	TRBD2	TRBJ2-3	few	TGCGCCAGCAGCTTGGGACTAGCGGGGGGAAGGGGCACAGATACGCAGTATTTT	CASSLGLAGGRGTDTQYF
TRBV10-3	.	TRBJ2-1	once	TGTGCCATCAGTGGGGTCAGGTCGGATGAGCAGTTCTTC	CAISGVRSDEQFF
TRBV20-1	.	TRBJ1-6	.	TGCAGTGCTAGAGATCCAAAGGTGCATGGCTCCTATAATTCACCCCTCCACTTT	CSARDPKVHGSYNSPLHF
TRBV12-3/TRBV12-4	TRBD2	TRBJ2-3	many	TGTGCCAGCAGTTTCGGACTAGCGGGGGTTGTAGATACGCAGTATTTT	CASSFGLAGVVDTQYF